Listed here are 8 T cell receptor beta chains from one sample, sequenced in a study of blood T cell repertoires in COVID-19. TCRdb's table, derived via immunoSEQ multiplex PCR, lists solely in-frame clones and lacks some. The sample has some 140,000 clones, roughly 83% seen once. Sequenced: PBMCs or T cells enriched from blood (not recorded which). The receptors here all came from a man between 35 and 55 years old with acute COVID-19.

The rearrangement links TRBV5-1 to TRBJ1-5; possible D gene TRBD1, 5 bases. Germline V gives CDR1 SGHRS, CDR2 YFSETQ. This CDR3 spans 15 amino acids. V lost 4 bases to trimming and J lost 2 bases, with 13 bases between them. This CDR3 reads CASSPGLGGNQPQHF. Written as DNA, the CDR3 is TGCGCCAGCAGCCCGGGACTAGGAGGCAATCAGCCCCAGCATTTT.

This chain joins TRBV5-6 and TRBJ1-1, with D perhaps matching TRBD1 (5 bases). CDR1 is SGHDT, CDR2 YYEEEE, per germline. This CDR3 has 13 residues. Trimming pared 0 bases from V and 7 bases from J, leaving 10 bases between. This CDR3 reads CASSLVGGYEAFF. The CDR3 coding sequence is TGTGCCAGCAGCTTGGTCGGGGGTTATGAAGCTTTCTTT. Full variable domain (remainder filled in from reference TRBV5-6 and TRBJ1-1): DAGVTQSPTHLIKTRGQQVTLRCSPKSGHDTVSWYQQALGQGPQFIFQYYEEEERQRGNFPDRFSGHQFPNYSSELNVNALLLGDSALYLCASSLVGGYEAFFGQGTRLTVV.

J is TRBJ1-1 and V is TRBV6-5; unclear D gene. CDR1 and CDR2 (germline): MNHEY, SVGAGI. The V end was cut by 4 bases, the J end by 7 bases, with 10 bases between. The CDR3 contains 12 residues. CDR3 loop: CASSFLAGEAFF. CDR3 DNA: TGTGCCAGCAGTTTCCTTGCGGGTGAAGCTTTCTTT.

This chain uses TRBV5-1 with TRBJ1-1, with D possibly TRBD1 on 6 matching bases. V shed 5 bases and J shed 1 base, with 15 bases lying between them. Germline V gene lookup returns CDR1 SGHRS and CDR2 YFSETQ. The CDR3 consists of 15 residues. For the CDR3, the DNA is TGCGCCAGCAGTGTGCTCGGGACAACGAACACTGAAGCTTTCTTT. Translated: CASSVLGTTNTEAFF.

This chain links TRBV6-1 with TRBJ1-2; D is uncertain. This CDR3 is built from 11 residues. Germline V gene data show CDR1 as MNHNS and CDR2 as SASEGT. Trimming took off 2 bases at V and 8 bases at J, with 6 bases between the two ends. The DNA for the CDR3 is TGTGCCAGCAGTGAATTTCGGGGCTACACCTTC. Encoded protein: CASSEFRGYTF.

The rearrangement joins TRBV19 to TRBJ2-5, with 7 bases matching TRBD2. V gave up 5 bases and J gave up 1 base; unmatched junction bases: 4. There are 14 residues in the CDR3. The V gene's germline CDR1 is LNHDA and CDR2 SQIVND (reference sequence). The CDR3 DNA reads TGTGCCAGTAGTGGTAGACTAGCCCAAGAGACCCAGTACTTC. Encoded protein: CASSGRLAQETQYF. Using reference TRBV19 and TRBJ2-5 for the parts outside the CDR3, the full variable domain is DGGITQSPKYLFRKEGQNVTLSCEQNLNHDAMYWYRQDPGQGLRLIYYSQIVNDFQKGDIAEGYSVSREKKESFPLTVTSAQKNPTAFYLCASSGRLAQETQYFGPGTRLLVL.

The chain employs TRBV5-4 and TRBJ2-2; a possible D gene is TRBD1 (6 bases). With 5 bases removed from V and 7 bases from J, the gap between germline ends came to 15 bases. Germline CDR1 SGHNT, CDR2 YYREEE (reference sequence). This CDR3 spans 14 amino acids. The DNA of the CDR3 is TGTGCCAGCAGATGGGGACAACAAGGCGGGGAGCTGTTTTTT. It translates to CASRWGQQGGELFF.

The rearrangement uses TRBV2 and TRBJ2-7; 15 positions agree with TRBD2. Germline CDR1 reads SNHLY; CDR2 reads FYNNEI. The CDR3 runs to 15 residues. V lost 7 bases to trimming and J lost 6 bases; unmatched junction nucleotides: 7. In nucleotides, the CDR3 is TGTGCCAGCACGGGACTAGCGGGAGGCATATCCGAGCAGTACTTC. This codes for CASTGLAGGISEQYF.